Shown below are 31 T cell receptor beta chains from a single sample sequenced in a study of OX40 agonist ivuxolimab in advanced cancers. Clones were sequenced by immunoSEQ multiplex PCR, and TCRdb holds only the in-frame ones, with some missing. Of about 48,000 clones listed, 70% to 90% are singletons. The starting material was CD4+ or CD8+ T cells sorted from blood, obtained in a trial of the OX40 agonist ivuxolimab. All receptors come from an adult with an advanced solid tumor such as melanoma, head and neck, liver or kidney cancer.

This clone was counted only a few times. The CDR3 coding sequence is TGTGCCAGCAGTCCTCCCAGGGACGCCGAGGGGTCACCCCTCCACTTT. This encodes CASSPPRDAEGSPLHF. The rearrangement links TRBV28 to TRBJ1-6, with D maybe TRBD1 (5 bases). Trimming took 5 bases from V and 10 from J, leaving 21 bases between them. The CDR3 sequence is 16 residues long. The germline V gene encodes CDR1 MDHEN and CDR2 SYDVKM. Drawing the rest from reference TRBV28 and TRBJ1-6, the complete variable domain is DVKVTQSSRYLVKRTGEKVFLECVQDMDHENMFWYRQDPGLGLRLIYFSYDVKMKEKGDIPEGYSVSREKKERFSLILESASTNQTSMYLCASSPPRDAEGSPLHFGNGTRLTVT.

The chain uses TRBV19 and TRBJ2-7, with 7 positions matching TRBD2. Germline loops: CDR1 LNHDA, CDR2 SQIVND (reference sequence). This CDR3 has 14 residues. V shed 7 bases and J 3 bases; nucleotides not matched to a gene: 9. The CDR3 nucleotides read TGTGCCAGTAACGAGGGGCTAGCGGTCTACGAGCAGTACTTC. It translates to CASNEGLAVYEQYF.

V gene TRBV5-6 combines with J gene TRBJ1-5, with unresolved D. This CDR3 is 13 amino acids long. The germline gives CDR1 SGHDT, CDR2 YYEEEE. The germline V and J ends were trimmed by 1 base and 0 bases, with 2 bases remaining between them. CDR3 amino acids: CASSLRSNQPQHF. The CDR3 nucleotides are TGTGCCAGCAGCTTGCGTAGCAATCAGCCCCAGCATTTT.

The CDR3 DNA is TGTGCCAGCAGCCAAGGCGGGGCTGGCTACACCTTC. It is translated as CASSQGGAGYTF. The V and J genes are TRBV14 and TRBJ1-2, with a possible D match to TRBD1 (5 bases). The CDR3 consists of 12 residues. Deletions cut 1 base from V and 7 bases from J, with 7 bases between. The V gene's germline CDR1 is SGHDN and CDR2 FVKESK.

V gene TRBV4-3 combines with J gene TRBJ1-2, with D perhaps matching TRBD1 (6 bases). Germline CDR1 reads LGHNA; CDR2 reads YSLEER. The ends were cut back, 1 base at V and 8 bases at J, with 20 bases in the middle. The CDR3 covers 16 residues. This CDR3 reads CASSQAMGQGSLGYTF. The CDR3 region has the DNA TGCGCCAGCAGCCAAGCAATGGGGCAGGGGAGCTTAGGCTACACCTTC.

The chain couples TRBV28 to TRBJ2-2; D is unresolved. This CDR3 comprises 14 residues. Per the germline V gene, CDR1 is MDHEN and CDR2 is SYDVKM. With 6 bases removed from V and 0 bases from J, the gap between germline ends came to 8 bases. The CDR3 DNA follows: TGTGCCAGCAGCAGTGCTGCGAACACCGGGGAGCTGTTTTTT. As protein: CASSSAANTGELFF.

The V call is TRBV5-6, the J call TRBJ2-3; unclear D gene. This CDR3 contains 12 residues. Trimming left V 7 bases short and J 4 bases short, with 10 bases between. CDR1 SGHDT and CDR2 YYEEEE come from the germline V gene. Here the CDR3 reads CASRLMADTQYF. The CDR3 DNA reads TGTGCCAGCCGCCTGATGGCAGATACGCAGTATTTT.

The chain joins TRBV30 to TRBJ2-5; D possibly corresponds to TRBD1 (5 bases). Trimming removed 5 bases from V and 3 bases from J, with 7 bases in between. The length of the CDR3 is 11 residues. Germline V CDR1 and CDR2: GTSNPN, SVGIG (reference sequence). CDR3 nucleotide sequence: TGTGCCTGGTGGGGCGAAGAGACCCAGTACTTC. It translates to CAWWGEETQYF.

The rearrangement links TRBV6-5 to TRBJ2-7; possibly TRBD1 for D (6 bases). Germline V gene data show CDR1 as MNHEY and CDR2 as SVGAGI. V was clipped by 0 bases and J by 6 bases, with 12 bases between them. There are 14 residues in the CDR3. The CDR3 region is CASSYSISGVEQYF. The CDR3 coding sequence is TGTGCCAGCAGTTACTCAATATCAGGGGTCGAGCAGTACTTC.

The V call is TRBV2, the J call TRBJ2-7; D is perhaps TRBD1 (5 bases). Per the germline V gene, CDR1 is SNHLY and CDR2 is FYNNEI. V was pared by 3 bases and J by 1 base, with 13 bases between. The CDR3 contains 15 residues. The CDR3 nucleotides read TGTGCCAGCAGTGATGACCAGGGTGGGTCCTACGAGCAGTACTTC. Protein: CASSDDQGGSYEQYF.

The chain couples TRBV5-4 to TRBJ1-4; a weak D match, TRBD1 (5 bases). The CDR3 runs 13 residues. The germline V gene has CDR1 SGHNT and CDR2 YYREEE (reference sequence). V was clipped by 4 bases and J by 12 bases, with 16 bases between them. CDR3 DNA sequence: TGTGCCAGCAGCCCATCCTGGGACGGGGAACTGTTTTTT. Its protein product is CASSPSWDGELFF.

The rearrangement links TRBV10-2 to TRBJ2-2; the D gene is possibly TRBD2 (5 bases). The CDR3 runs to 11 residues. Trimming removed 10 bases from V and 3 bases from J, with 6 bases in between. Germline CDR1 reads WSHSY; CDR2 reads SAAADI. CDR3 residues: CATEDTGELFF. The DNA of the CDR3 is TGCGCCACGGAGGACACCGGGGAGCTGTTTTTT.

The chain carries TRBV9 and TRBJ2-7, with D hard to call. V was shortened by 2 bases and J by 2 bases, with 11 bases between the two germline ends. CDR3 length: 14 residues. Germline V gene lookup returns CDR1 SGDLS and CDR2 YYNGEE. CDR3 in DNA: TGTGCCAGCAGCGTGGGTGAGGACGCCTACGAGCAGTACTTC. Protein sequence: CASSVGEDAYEQYF.

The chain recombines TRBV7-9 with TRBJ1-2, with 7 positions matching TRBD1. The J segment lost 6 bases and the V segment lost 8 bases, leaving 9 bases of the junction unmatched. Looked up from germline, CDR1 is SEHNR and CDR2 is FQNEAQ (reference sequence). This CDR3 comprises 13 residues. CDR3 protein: CASPLSDRDGYTF. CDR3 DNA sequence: TGTGCCAGCCCCTTATCAGACAGGGATGGCTACACCTTC.

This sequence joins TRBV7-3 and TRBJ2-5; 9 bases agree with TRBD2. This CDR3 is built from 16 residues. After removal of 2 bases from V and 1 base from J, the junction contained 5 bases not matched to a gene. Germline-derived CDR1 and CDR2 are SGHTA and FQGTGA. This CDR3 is CASSLHSGGAQETQYF. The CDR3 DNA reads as TGTGCCAGCAGCTTACATAGCGGGGGAGCCCAAGAGACCCAGTACTTC.

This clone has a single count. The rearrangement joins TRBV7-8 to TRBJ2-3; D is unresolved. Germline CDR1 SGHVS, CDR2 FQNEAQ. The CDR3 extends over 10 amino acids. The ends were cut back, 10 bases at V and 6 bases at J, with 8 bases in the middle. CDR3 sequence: CATEVDTQYF. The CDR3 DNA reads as TGTGCCACCGAGGTGGATACGCAGTATTTT.

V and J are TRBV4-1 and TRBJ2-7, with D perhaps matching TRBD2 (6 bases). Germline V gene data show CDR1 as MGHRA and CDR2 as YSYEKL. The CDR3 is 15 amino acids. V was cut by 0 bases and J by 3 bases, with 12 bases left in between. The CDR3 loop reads CASSQDPGDGYEQYF. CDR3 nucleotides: TGCGCCAGCAGCCAAGATCCGGGGGACGGCTACGAGCAGTACTTC.

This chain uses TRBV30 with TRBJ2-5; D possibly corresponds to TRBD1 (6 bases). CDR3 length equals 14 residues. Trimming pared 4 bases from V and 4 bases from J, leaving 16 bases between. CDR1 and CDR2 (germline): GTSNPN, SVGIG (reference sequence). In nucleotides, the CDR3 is TGTGCCTGGAACATACAGGGTGGGAGAGAGACCCAGTACTTC. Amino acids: CAWNIQGGRETQYF.

CDR3 nucleotide sequence: TGCAGCGTTGTGTTTCCGGTACTATTGGTGCCGGACGGGTTTGGGGCGGAGATGAACACTGAAGCTTTCTTT. This gives the protein CSVVFPVLLVPDGFGAEMNTEAFF. The chain joins TRBV29-1 to TRBJ1-1, with D tentatively TRBD1 (5 bases). Germline V CDR1 and CDR2: SQVTM, ANQGSEA. The V gene lost 4 bases and the J gene lost 0 bases, with 42 bases spanning the gap. This CDR3 comprises 24 residues.

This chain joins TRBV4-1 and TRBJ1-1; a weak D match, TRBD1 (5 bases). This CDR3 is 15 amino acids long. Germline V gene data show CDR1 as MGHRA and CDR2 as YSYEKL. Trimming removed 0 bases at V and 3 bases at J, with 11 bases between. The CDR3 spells CASSQEKDTHTEAFF. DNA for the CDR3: TGCGCCAGCAGCCAAGAAAAGGACACCCACACTGAAGCTTTCTTT.

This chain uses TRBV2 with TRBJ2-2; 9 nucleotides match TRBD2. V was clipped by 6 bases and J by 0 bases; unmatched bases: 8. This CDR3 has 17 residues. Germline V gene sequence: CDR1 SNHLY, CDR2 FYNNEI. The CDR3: CASSGGASGANTGELFF. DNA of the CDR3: TGTGCCAGCAGCGGGGGGGCTAGCGGGGCGAACACCGGGGAGCTGTTTTTT.

In DNA form, the CDR3 reads TGTGCCAGCTCACCTGGAGCAATCGAGCAGTTCTTC. It encodes CASSPGAIEQFF. V usage is TRBV18 and J usage is TRBJ2-1, with no clear D. V lost 3 bases and J lost 10, with 10 bases in between. CDR1 and CDR2 from the germline V gene are KGHSH and LQKENI. The CDR3 runs to 12 residues. The complete variable domain, with remaining parts taken from reference TRBV18 and TRBJ2-1, reads NAGVMQNPRHLVRRRGQEARLRCSPMKGHSHVYWYRQLPEEGLKFMVYLQKENIIDESGMPKERFSAEFPKEGPSILRIQQVVRGDSAAYFCASSPGAIEQFFGPGTRLTVL.

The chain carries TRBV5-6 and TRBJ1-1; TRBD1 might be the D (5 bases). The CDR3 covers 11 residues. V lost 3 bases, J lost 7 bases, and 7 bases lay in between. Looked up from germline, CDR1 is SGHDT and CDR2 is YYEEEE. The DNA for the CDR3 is TGTGCCAGCAGCTGGGGGGTTGAAGCTTTCTTT. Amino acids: CASSWGVEAFF.

The CDR3: CASSSRQGEAFF. CDR3 sequence (DNA): TGTGCCAGCAGCAGCCGACAGGGGGAAGCTTTCTTT. The chain recombines TRBV14 with TRBJ1-1; 8 positions match TRBD1. After removal of 5 bases from V and 8 bases from J, the junction contained 4 bases not matched to a gene. The CDR3 sequence is 12 residues long. CDR1 is SGHDN, CDR2 FVKESK, per germline.

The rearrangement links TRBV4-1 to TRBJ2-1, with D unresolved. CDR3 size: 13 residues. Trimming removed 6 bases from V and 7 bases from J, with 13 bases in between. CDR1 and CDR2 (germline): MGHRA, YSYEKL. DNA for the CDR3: TGCGCCAGCAGTCCAAATCTAATTAATGAGCAGTTCTTC. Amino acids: CASSPNLINEQFF.

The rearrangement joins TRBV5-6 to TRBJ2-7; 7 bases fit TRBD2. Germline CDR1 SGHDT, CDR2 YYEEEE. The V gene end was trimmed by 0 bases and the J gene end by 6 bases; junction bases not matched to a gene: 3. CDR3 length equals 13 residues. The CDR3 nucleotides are TGTGCCAGCAGCTTGGGACTAGCATCCGAGCAGTACTTC. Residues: CASSLGLASEQYF.

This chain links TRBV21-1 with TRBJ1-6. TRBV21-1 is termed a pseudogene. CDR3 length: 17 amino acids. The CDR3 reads CASSRIIATHHNSPLHF. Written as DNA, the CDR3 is TGTGCCAGCAGTCGAATTATAGCTACACATCATAATTCACCCCTCCACTTT.

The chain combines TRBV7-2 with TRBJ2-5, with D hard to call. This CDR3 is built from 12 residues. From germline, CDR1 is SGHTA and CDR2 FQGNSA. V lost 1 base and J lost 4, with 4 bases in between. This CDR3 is CASSLVRETQYF. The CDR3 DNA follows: TGTGCCAGCAGCTTAGTGCGAGAGACCCAGTACTTC. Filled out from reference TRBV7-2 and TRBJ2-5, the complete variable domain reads GAGVSQSPSNKVTEKGKDVELRCDPISGHTALYWYRQSLGQGLEFLIYFQGNSAPDKSGLPSDRFSAERTGGSVSTLTIQRTQQEDSAVYLCASSLVRETQYFGPGTRLLVL.

The CDR3 here is CASSSPPGHEQYF. The CDR3 region has the DNA TGTGCCAGCAGCTCCCCGCCTGGGCACGAGCAGTACTTC. The rearrangement uses TRBV9 and TRBJ2-7; D is unclear. The CDR3 is 13 amino acids. Germline V CDR1 and CDR2: SGDLS, YYNGEE. The germline V and J ends were trimmed by 4 bases and 5 bases, with 13 bases remaining between them.

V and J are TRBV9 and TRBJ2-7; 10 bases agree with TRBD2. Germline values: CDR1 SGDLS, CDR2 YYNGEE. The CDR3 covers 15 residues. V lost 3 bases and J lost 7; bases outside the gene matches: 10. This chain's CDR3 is CASSEPGTSAGEQYF. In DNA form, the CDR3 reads TGTGCCAGCAGCGAACCCGGGACTAGCGCGGGGGAGCAGTACTTC.

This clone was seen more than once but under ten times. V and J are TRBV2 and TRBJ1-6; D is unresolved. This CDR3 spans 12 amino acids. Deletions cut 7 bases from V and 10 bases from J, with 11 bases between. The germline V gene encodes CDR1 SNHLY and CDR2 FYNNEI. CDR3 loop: CASNYGVSPLHF. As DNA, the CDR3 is TGTGCCAGCAATTACGGGGTATCACCCCTCCACTTT.